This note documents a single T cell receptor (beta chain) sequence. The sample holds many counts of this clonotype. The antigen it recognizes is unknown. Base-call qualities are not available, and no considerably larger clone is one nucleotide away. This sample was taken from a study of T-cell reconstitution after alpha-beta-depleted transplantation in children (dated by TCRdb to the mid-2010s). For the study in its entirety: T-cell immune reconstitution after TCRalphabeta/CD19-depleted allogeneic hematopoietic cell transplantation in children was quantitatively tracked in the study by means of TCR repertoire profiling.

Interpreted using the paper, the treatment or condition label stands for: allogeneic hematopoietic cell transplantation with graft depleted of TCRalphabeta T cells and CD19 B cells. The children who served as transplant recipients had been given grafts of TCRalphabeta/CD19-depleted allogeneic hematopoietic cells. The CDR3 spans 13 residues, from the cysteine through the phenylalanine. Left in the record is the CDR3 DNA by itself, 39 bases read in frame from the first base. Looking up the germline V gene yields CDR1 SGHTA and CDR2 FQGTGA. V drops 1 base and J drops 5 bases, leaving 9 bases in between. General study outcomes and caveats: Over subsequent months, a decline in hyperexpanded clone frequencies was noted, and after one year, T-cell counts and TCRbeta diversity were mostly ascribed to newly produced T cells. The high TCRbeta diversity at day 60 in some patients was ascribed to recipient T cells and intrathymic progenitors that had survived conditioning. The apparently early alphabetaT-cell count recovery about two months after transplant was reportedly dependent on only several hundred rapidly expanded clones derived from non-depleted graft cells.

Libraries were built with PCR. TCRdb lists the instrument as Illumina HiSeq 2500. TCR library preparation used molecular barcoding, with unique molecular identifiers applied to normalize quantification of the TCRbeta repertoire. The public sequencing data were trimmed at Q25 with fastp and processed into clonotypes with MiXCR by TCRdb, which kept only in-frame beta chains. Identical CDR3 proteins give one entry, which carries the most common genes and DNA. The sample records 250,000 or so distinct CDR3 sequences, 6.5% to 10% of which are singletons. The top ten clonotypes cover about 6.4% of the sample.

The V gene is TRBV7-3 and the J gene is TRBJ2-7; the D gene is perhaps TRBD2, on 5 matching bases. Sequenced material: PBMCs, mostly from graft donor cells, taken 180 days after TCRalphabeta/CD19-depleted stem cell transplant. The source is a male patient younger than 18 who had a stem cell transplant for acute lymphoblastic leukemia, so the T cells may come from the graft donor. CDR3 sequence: CASSLRAADEQYF. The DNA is TGTGCCAGCAGCTTAAGAGCGGCGGACGAGCAGTACTTC. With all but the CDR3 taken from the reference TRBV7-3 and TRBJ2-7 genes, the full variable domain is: GAGVSQTPSNKVTEKGKYVELRCDPISGHTALYWYRQSLGQGPEFLIYFQGTGAADDSGLPNDRFFAVRPEGSVSTLKIQRTERGDSAVYLCASSLRAADEQYFGPGTRLTVT.